Listed below are T cell receptor beta chains from one sample, sequenced in a study of blood T cell repertoires in COVID-19. Repertoires were generated with immunoSEQ multiplex PCR, while TCRdb's copy carries only in-frame clones and drops some. The profile shows roughly 160,000 clones, 84% of them singletons. Sequencing was performed on PBMCs or T cells enriched from blood (not recorded which). The source is a man over 45 who had recovered from COVID-19. Each CDR3 is given with its conserved first and last residue. Fields, in order: J gene, D gene, clone size, V gene, CDR3 protein, CDR3 DNA. D genes are given only for firm matches. The size of a clone is reported for some rows only, either as once, few or many, or as a class for expanded clones.

TRBJ2-5	.	.	TRBV2	CASSTSGTGGETQYF	TGTGCCAGCAGTACTAGCGGGACAGGGGGAGAGACCCAGTACTTC
TRBJ2-1	TRBD2	.	TRBV29-1	CSARGSGGPEQFF	TGCAGCGCCCGGGGTAGCGGGGGGCCCGAGCAGTTCTTC
TRBJ2-3	TRBD1	.	TRBV5-1	CASSLQTGVGTDTQYF	TGCGCCAGCAGCTTGCAGACAGGGGTAGGGACAGATACGCAGTATTTT
TRBJ1-6	.	.	TRBV5-5	CASSSGRRGPYNSPLHF	TGTGCCAGCAGCAGCGGCCGACGCGGCCCCTATAATTCACCCCTCCACTTT
TRBJ1-1	TRBD1	few	TRBV3-1/TRBV3-2	CASRSWDRLGTEAFF	TGTGCCAGCAGGTCATGGGACAGACTTGGCACTGAAGCTTTCTTT
TRBJ1-6	.	.	TRBV19	CASSIRQYNSPLHF	TGTGCCAGTAGTATACGACAGTATAATTCACCCCTCCACTTT
TRBJ1-1	TRBD1	.	TRBV5-6	CASSRPDRGDTEAFF	TGTGCCAGCAGCCGCCCGGACAGGGGAGACACTGAAGCTTTCTTT
TRBJ2-2	TRBD1	few	TRBV10-1	CASSTGDGGELFF	TGCGCCAGCAGTACAGGGGACGGCGGGGAGCTGTTTTTT
TRBJ1-3	.	.	TRBV3-1/TRBV3-2	CASSQEGRSGNTIYF	TGTGCCAGCAGCCAAGAGGGGAGGTCTGGAAACACCATATATTTT
TRBJ1-2	TRBD1	.	TRBV6-5	CASIGDRDYGYTF	TGTGCCAGCATAGGTGACAGGGACTATGGCTACACCTTC
TRBJ2-3	TRBD2	.	TRBV28	CASSHGGGWSDTQYF	TGTGCCAGCAGTCACGGCGGGGGGTGGTCAGATACGCAGTATTTT
TRBJ2-3	TRBD2	.	TRBV29-1	CSVGRGATDTQYF	TGCAGCGTTGGGCGGGGGGCCACAGATACGCAGTATTTT
TRBJ2-2	.	few	TRBV11-2	CASSVLRGTGELFF	TGTGCCAGCAGCGTTTTGCGGGGCACCGGGGAGCTGTTTTTT
TRBJ1-5	TRBD1	.	TRBV2	CASREQGGSNQPQHF	TGTGCCAGCAGGGAGCAGGGGGGTAGCAATCAGCCCCAGCATTTT
TRBJ1-5	.	once	TRBV5-6	CASSLSGSNQPQHF	TGTGCCAGCAGCTTAAGCGGCTCCAATCAGCCCCAGCATTTT
TRBJ2-3	.	.	TRBV5-8	CASSLAGIGTDTQYF	TGTGCCAGCAGCTTGGCAGGGATTGGCACAGATACGCAGTATTTT
TRBJ1-4	.	.	TRBV27	CASSFGGSNEKLFF	TGTGCCAGCAGTTTTGGAGGGTCTAATGAAAAACTGTTTTTT
TRBJ1-5	.	.	TRBV7-2	CASSLGQFRNQPQHF	TGTGCCAGCAGCCTAGGACAGTTCAGGAATCAGCCCCAGCATTTT
TRBJ1-2	TRBD1	.	TRBV3-1/TRBV3-2	CASSQVTGGRGYTF	TGTGCCAGCAGCCAAGTGACAGGGGGCCGTGGCTACACCTTC
TRBJ2-2	.	.	TRBV7-8	CASSQEVRGGELFF	TGTGCCAGCAGCCAAGAGGTTCGGGGGGGGGAGCTGTTTTTT
TRBJ1-1	.	.	TRBV30	CAWSDSGSEAFF	TGTGCCTGGAGTGATTCGGGTTCTGAAGCTTTCTTT
TRBJ2-5	.	.	TRBV23-1	CASSRYIQETQYF	TGCGCCAGCAGTCGCTATATCCAAGAGACCCAGTACTTC
TRBJ1-5	TRBD1	.	TRBV4-1	CASSQGWDRVGYSNQPQHF	TGCGCCAGCAGCCAAGGATGGGACAGGGTAGGGTATAGCAATCAGCCCCAGCATTTT
TRBJ1-5	TRBD1	.	TRBV18	CASSPSRDSHQPQHF	TGTGCCAGCTCACCGAGCCGGGACAGCCATCAGCCCCAGCATTTT
TRBJ1-2	.	.	TRBV28	CASNQANYGYTF	TGTGCCAGCAACCAGGCTAACTATGGCTACACCTTC
TRBJ2-6	.	.	TRBV19	CASKTGPGANVLTF	TGTGCCAGTAAAACAGGGCCTGGGGCCAACGTCCTGACTTTC
TRBJ2-7	TRBD2	.	TRBV19	CASSLSGGTYEQYF	TGTGCCAGTAGTCTGTCGGGAGGTACCTACGAGCAGTACTTC
TRBJ2-3	TRBD2	.	TRBV14	CASSQGGLEADTQYF	TGTGCCAGCAGCCAAGGCGGACTAGAGGCAGATACGCAGTATTTT
TRBJ1-2	TRBD1	.	TRBV3-1/TRBV3-2	CASNSGAGGYGYTF	TGTGCCAGCAACTCCGGAGCAGGGGGCTATGGCTACACCTTC
TRBJ1-5	TRBD1	.	TRBV19	CASSPPLQGANQPQHF	TGTGCCAGTAGTCCCCCCCTGCAGGGGGCAAATCAGCCCCAGCATTTT
TRBJ1-2	TRBD1	.	TRBV6-5	CASGRQGGYGYTF	TGTGCCAGCGGGCGACAGGGAGGCTATGGCTACACCTTC
TRBJ1-2	.	.	TRBV4-2	CASSQDRTDIYGYTF	TGTGCCAGCAGCCAAGATCGTACAGACATCTATGGCTACACCTTC
TRBJ2-2	.	.	TRBV6-5	CASRRGGTGELFF	TGTGCCAGCAGAAGGGGGGGAACCGGGGAGCTGTTTTTT
TRBJ1-6	.	.	TRBV30	CAWSEYTLNSPLHF	TGTGCCTGGAGTGAGTACACCCTTAATTCACCCCTCCACTTT
TRBJ1-2	.	.	TRBV18	CASSQQGGQGIYGYTF	TGTGCCAGCTCACAACAGGGAGGGCAGGGGATCTATGGCTACACCTTC
TRBJ2-3	.	.	TRBV24-1	CATQGPSSTDTQYF	TGTGCCACCCAGGGGCCATCTAGCACAGATACGCAGTATTTT
TRBJ2-3	.	once	TRBV4-2	CASSQDGWGRGDTQYF	TGTGCCAGCAGCCAAGACGGTTGGGGCAGGGGAGATACGCAGTATTTT
TRBJ2-3	.	.	TRBV5-1	CASSFWATDTQYF	TGCGCCAGCAGCTTCTGGGCCACAGATACGCAGTATTTT
TRBJ2-3	TRBD2	once	TRBV2	CASSEWGLAGVTDTQYF	TGTGCCAGCAGTGAATGGGGCCTAGCGGGAGTCACAGATACGCAGTATTTT
TRBJ2-3	.	.	TRBV6-2/TRBV6-3	CASSSESAQYF	TGTGCCAGCAGTTCAGAGAGCGCGCAGTATTTT
TRBJ2-6	.	.	TRBV2	CASVGGGRANVLTF	TGTGCCAGTGTAGGTGGGGGCCGGGCCAACGTCCTGACTTTC
TRBJ1-5	.	once	TRBV12-3/TRBV12-4	CASSSTSQPQHF	TGTGCCAGCAGTTCCACAAGTCAGCCCCAGCATTTT
TRBJ2-7	.	.	TRBV9	CASSAGLGTYEQYF	TGTGCCAGCAGCGCCGGACTGGGTACGTACGAGCAGTACTTC
TRBJ2-7	TRBD1	.	TRBV6-6	CASRETGKYEQYF	TGTGCCAGCAGGGAGACAGGGAAATACGAGCAGTACTTC
TRBJ2-3	TRBD2	.	TRBV27	CASSLERGGTDTQYF	TGTGCCAGCAGTTTAGAGCGGGGGGGGACAGATACGCAGTATTTT
TRBJ2-2	TRBD2	.	TRBV6-4	CASSDSTSGPTGELFF	TGTGCCAGCAGTGACTCTACTAGCGGGCCGACCGGGGAGCTGTTTTTT
TRBJ2-5	TRBD2	.	TRBV6-2/TRBV6-3	CASSLSSGLWYF	TGTGCCAGCAGCCTTTCTAGCGGCCTTTGGTACTTC
TRBJ2-3	TRBD2	.	TRBV5-4	CASSLRGVADTQYF	TGTGCCAGCAGCTTGCGGGGGGTTGCAGATACGCAGTATTTT
TRBJ2-5	TRBD1	.	TRBV28	CASSLTTGKEETQYF	TGTGCCAGCAGTCTTACGACAGGGAAGGAAGAGACCCAGTACTTC
TRBJ1-5	.	once	TRBV10-2	CASRDGQGVRPQHF	TGCGCCAGCAGGGACGGACAAGGGGTTCGGCCCCAGCATTTT
TRBJ1-2	.	once	TRBV19	CASSPGRGDYGYTF	TGTGCCAGTAGCCCCGGGAGGGGGGACTATGGCTACACCTTC
TRBJ1-5	.	.	TRBV4-1	CASSQDRRTEYQPQHF	TGCGCCAGCAGCCAAGATAGGAGGACAGAGTATCAGCCCCAGCATTTT
TRBJ1-6	TRBD1	.	TRBV5-1	CASSPGQRNSPLHF	TGCGCCAGCAGCCCGGGACAGAGGAATTCACCCCTCCACTTT